These 12 T cell receptor beta chains came from one sample sequenced in a study of blood T cell repertoires in COVID-19. The table came from immunoSEQ multiplex PCR; TCRdb's copy has only in-frame clones and leaves some out. The sample consists of approximately 52,000 clones, about 88% of them appearing once. The sequenced sample was peripheral blood. These receptors were obtained from a human donor with active COVID-19. The donor label of this sample is uncertain.

The V call is TRBV27, the J call TRBJ2-7; perhaps TRBD2 as D (6 bases). Germline V gene sequence: CDR1 MNHEY, CDR2 SMNVEV (reference sequence). V lost 8 bases and J 4 bases, leaving 21 bases between the germline ends. This CDR3 comprises 15 residues. The CDR3 bases are TGTGCCAGCTATACCGGGGTGAAGGGGAGGTACGAGCAGTACTTC. Its translation: CASYTGVKGRYEQYF.

The V and J genes are TRBV19 and TRBJ2-3, with 12 bases lining up with TRBD2. The germline V gene has CDR1 LNHDA and CDR2 SQIVND (reference sequence). Trimming removed 3 bases from V and 4 bases from J; junction bases left unmatched: 11. This CDR3 has 18 amino acids. The CDR3 sequence is CASSMKKGRLAGADTQYF. The CDR3 nucleotides are TGTGCCAGTAGTATGAAGAAGGGCAGACTAGCGGGGGCAGATACGCAGTATTTT.

The chain employs TRBV6-5 and TRBJ2-1, with D uncertain. Trimming pared 2 bases from V and 3 bases from J, leaving 11 bases between. This CDR3 has 15 residues. CDR1 is MNHEY, CDR2 SVGAGI, per germline. The CDR3 nucleotides are TGTGCCAGCAGTTACGGTGTACAGCACTACAATGAGCAGTTCTTC. Its protein product is CASSYGVQHYNEQFF.

CDR3 protein: CASSHGQGATDTQYF. The DNA for the CDR3 is TGTGCCAGCAGCCACGGACAGGGGGCAACAGATACGCAGTATTTT. The chain couples TRBV7-9 to TRBJ2-3; 11 bases are a match to TRBD1. The CDR3 sequence is 15 residues long. The ends lost 5 bases at V and 3 bases at J; junction bases unmatched: 4. Germline V gene data show CDR1 as SEHNR and CDR2 as FQNEAQ (reference sequence).

This chain connects TRBV6-5 to TRBJ2-1, with D tentatively TRBD1 (5 bases). CDR3 size: 15 residues. Germline-derived CDR1 and CDR2 are MNHEY and SVGAGI. V was clipped by 7 bases and J by 0 bases, with 13 bases between them. CDR3 amino acids: CASTSTGSSYNEQFF. DNA for the CDR3: TGTGCCAGCACCTCTACAGGAAGCTCCTACAATGAGCAGTTCTTC.

This chain uses TRBV5-6 with TRBJ2-1; D might be TRBD2 (6 bases). V was shortened by 1 base and J by 2 bases, with 7 bases between the two germline ends. The CDR3 has 14 residues. Germline-derived CDR1 and CDR2 are SGHDT and YYEEEE. Here the CDR3 DNA reads TGTGCCAGCAGCTTGTGGGGGGCCTACAATGAGCAGTTCTTC. The encoded protein is CASSLWGAYNEQFF.

V and J are TRBV9 and TRBJ2-1; TRBD2 matches 8 bases. Germline loops: CDR1 SGDLS, CDR2 YYNGEE. With 0 bases clipped from V and 3 bases from J, the junction kept 2 bases outside the gene matches. CDR3 size: 15 residues. CDR3 region: CASSVVSGGYNEQFF. As DNA, the CDR3 is TGTGCCAGCAGCGTAGTAAGCGGGGGCTACAATGAGCAGTTCTTC. Using reference TRBV9 and TRBJ2-1 for the parts outside the CDR3, the full variable domain is DSGVTQTPKHLITATGQRVTLRCSPRSGDLSVYWYQQSLDQGLQFLIQYYNGEERAKGNILERFSAQQFPDLHSELNLSSLELGDSALYFCASSVVSGGYNEQFFGPGTRLTVL.

This sequence joins TRBV11-2 and TRBJ2-3; D is ambiguous. The CDR3 contains 12 residues. Deletions cut 5 bases from V and 3 bases from J, with 6 bases between. Germline values: CDR1 SGHAT, CDR2 FQNNGV. The CDR3 DNA sequence: TGTGCCAGCAGCCCAGTAACAGATACGCAGTATTTT. Its protein is CASSPVTDTQYF.

The chain is built from TRBV6-1 and TRBJ2-3; 10 bases line up with TRBD2. The CDR3 covers 15 residues. The V gene's germline CDR1 is MNHNS and CDR2 SASEGT. Trimming at V came to 4 bases and at J to 3 bases, leaving 4 bases not matched to a gene. As DNA, the CDR3 is TGTGCCAGCAGTGGAGCGGGGGGGCTAACAGATACGCAGTATTTT. The encoded protein is CASSGAGGLTDTQYF.

The J gene is TRBJ1-6, the V gene TRBV19; 8 bases align to TRBD1. This CDR3 is built from 15 residues. The V segment lost 3 bases and the J segment 5 bases; nucleotides outside the gene matches: 3. Germline assignment: CDR1 LNHDA and CDR2 SQIVND (reference sequence). The CDR3 sequence: CASSMWTGNNSPLHF. The CDR3 region has the DNA TGTGCCAGTAGTATGTGGACAGGGAATAATTCACCCCTCCACTTT.

The genes are TRBV2 and TRBJ1-4; tentative D call: TRBD1 (6 bases). Germline V gene data show CDR1 as SNHLY and CDR2 as FYNNEI. The V and J ends lost 0 bases and 8 bases respectively, with 16 bases between them. The CDR3 extends over 16 amino acids. CDR3 coding DNA: TGTGCCAGCAGTGAAGCGAGGGGGGGGCTGAAAGAAAAACTGTTTTTT. This sequence encodes CASSEARGGLKEKLFF.

This chain connects TRBV6-2 or TRBV6-3 to TRBJ1-4; D is perhaps TRBD1 (6 bases). The CDR3 has 20 amino acids. V lost 2 bases and J lost 0, with 22 bases in between. CDR1 MNHEY and CDR2 SVGEGT come from the germline V gene. The CDR3 DNA sequence: TGTGCCAGCAGTTACAACCCTAACGACAGGAGAACTTCAACTAATGAAAAACTGTTTTTT. Protein: CASSYNPNDRRTSTNEKLFF.